This is a list of T cell receptor beta chains from one sample in a study of T-cell reconstitution after alpha-beta-depleted transplantation in children. TCRdb re-derived calls from the PCR reads in MiXCR, one entry per CDR3 protein. The table includes fewer than 200,000 distinct CDR3 sequences, more than 6.5% detected once. Sequences were derived from PBMCs from the stem cell graft donor, sampled from the stem cell graft. The receptors derive from a human donor who donated a stem cell graft to a child with Wiskott-Aldrich syndrome. CDR3s include the opening cysteine and the closing phenylalanine or tryptophan.

TRBV20-1,TRBJ2-1,CSATSTWGSYNEQFF
TRBV12-3/TRBV12-4,TRBJ2-5,CASGRRQGRETQYF
TRBV10-3,TRBJ2-1,CAISDVGVWGEFF
TRBV29-1,TRBJ1-1,CSVGGQGITEAFF
TRBV3-1,TRBJ1-5,CASGGRRPRGNQPQHF
TRBV27,TRBJ2-7,CATGHGPYEQYF
TRBV7-8,TRBJ2-5,CASSSWYSASGLQETQYF
TRBV30,TRBJ1-6,CAWSYSRAKNSPLHF
TRBV5-6,TRBJ2-1,CASSFSFLGLAGNEQFF
TRBV25-1,TRBJ1-5,CASRTQGGLGNQPQHF
TRBV12-3/TRBV12-4,TRBJ2-5,CASSTRQGETQYF
TRBV11-2,TRBJ2-2,CASSRDRVTGELFF
TRBV7-8,TRBJ2-6,CASSPEGLWANVLTF
TRBV7-9,TRBJ1-2,CASSLAGSYGYTF
TRBV24-1,TRBJ2-7,CATTEQYF
TRBV7-8,TRBJ2-7,CASSRLSSGIFHLAYEQYF
TRBV9,TRBJ1-6,CASSPSTGGSSPLHF
TRBV29-1,TRBJ2-1,CSVEPGTGLAYNEQFF
TRBV7-2,TRBJ2-5,CASSLDGDRAETQYF
TRBV11-2,TRBJ1-1,CASSLDATKAFF
TRBV27,TRBJ2-5,CASSSPPLSETQYF
TRBV27,TRBJ2-5,CASRLPGTGGSGTQYF
TRBV9,TRBJ1-1,CASSPGPNTEAFF
TRBV12-3/TRBV12-4,TRBJ2-3,CASSFPSSANPDTQYF
TRBV20-1,TRBJ1-5,CSAAPPSAPRGQPQHF
TRBV7-2,TRBJ2-5,CASSLQVIPRARETQYF
TRBV19,TRBJ1-1,CASSNGRYTEAFF
TRBV7-2,TRBJ2-2,CASSLLVGQGSTGELFF
TRBV20-1,TRBJ2-7,CSAQRPVFPYEQYF
TRBV12-3/TRBV12-4,TRBJ2-7,CASRKAGEGGYEQYF
TRBV6-5,TRBJ1-3,CASRRQGGGNTIYF
TRBV20-1,TRBJ1-4,CSARQGSAEKLFF
TRBV30,TRBJ2-2,CAWSVLVLGELFF
TRBV13,TRBJ2-1,CASSLIGAVTYNEQFF
TRBV4-2,TRBJ2-1,CASSLDLRGGKNEQFF
TRBV18,TRBJ2-3,CASSLRPQRMTDTQYF
TRBV7-2,TRBJ1-1,CASSPYGQNTEAFF
TRBV4-1,TRBJ1-1,CASSPQDRAGYTEAFF
TRBV12-3/TRBV12-4,TRBJ2-2,CASRDTGWAGELFF
TRBV29-1,TRBJ2-5,CSVVFGETQYF
TRBV7-2,TRBJ2-7,CASSWGLAGEGEQYF
TRBV7-9,TRBJ2-7,CASSPRQGHYEQYF